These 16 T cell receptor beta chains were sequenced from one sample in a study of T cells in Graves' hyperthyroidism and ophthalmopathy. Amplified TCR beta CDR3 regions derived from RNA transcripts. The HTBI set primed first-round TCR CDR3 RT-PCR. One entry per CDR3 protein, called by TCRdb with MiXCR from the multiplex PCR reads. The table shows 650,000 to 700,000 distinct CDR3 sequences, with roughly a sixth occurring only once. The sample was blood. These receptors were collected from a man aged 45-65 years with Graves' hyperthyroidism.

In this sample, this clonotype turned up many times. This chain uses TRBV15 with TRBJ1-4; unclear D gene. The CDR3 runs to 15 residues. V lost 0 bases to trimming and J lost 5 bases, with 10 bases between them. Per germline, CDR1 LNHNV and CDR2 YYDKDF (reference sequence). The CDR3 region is CATSRERHQNEKLFF. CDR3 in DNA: TGTGCCACCAGCAGAGAAAGACACCAGAATGAAAAACTGTTTTTT.

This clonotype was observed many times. CDR3: CASSEALLRAGGLQYF. As DNA, the CDR3 is TGTGCCAGCAGTGAAGCGCTTTTGAGGGCAGGGGGCTTGCAGTACTTC. This chain joins TRBV2 and TRBJ2-7; 8 bases are a match to TRBD1. The CDR3 loop spans 16 amino acids. Germline CDR1 SNHLY, CDR2 FYNNEI. V was pared by 0 bases and J by 9 bases, with 13 bases of the junction left unmatched.

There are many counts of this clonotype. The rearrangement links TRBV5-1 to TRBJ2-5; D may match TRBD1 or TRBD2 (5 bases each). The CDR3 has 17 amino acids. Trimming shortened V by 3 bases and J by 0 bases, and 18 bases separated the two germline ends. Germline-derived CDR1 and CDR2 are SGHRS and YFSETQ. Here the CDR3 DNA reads TGCGCCAGCAGCTCAGGAACAGGACTCCGGTACCAAGAGACCCAGTACTTC. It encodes CASSSGTGLRYQETQYF.

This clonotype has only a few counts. In nucleotides, the CDR3 is TGCGCCAGCAGCTCAACAGGGTTCTCACCCCTCCACTTT. It encodes CASSSTGFSPLHF. The chain carries TRBV5-1 and TRBJ1-6; D is perhaps TRBD1 (6 bases). The CDR3 is made up of 13 amino acids. Between the trimmed V and J ends, which lost 3 bases and 10 bases, there was a span of 11 bases. Germline values: CDR1 SGHRS, CDR2 YFSETQ.

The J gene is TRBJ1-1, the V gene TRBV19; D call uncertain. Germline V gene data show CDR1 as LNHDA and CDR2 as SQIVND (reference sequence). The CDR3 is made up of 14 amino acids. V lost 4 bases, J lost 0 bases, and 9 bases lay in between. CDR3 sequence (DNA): TGTGCCAGTAGTAACCCTCGGGTGAACACTGAAGCTTTCTTT. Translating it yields CASSNPRVNTEAFF. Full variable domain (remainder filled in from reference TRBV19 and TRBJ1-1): DGGITQSPKYLFRKEGQNVTLSCEQNLNHDAMYWYRQDPGQGLRLIYYSQIVNDFQKGDIAEGYSVSREKKESFPLTVTSAQKNPTAFYLCASSNPRVNTEAFFGQGTRLTVV.

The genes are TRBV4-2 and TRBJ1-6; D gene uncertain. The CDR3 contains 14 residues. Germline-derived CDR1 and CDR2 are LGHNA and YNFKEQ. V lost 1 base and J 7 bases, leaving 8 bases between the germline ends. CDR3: CASSQGLENSPLHF. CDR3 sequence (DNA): TGTGCCAGCAGCCAAGGATTGGAAAATTCACCCCTCCACTTT.

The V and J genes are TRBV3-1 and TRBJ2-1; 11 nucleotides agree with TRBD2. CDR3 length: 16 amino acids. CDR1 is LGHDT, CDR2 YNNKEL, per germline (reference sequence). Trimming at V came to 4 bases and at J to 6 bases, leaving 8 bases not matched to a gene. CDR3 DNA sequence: TGTGCCAGCAGCCTTAGCGGGAGGGCCATCTTCAATGAGCAGTTCTTC. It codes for CASSLSGRAIFNEQFF.

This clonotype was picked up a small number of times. The CDR3 sequence is CASSFFGGTEAFF. The CDR3 nucleotides are TGTGCCAGCAGCTTCTTCGGGGGCACTGAAGCTTTCTTT. This sequence joins TRBV7-8 and TRBJ1-1; weak D call: TRBD1 (5 bases). CDR1 is SGHVS and CDR2 is FQNEAQ in the germline V gene. The CDR3 contains 13 residues. V was pared by 3 bases and J by 4 bases, with 9 bases between.

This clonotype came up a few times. The CDR3, as DNA: TGTGCCAGCAGCTTACACACAGGGTATGGCTACACCTTC. Amino acids: CASSLHTGYGYTF. V gene TRBV7-2 combines with J gene TRBJ1-2, with D maybe TRBD1 (6 bases). The germline V gene has CDR1 SGHTA and CDR2 FQGNSA. There are 13 residues in the CDR3. The V end was cut by 2 bases, the J end by 5 bases, with 9 bases between.

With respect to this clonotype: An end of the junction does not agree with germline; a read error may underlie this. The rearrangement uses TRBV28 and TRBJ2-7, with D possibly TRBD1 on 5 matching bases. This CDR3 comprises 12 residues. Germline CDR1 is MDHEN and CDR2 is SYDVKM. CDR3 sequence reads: CASTGNSYEHYF. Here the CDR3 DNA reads TGTGCCAGCACAGGGAACTCCTACGAGCATTACTTC. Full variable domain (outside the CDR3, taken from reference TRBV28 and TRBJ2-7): DVKVTQSSRYLVKRTGEKVFLECVQDMDHENMFWYRQDPGLGLRLIYFSYDVKMKEKGDIPEGYSVSREKKERFSLILESASTNQTSMYLCASTGNSYEHYFGPGTRLTVT.

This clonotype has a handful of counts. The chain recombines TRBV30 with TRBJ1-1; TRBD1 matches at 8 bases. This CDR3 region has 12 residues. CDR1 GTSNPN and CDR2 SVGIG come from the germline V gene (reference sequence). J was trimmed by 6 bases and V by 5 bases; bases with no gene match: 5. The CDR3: CAWGDRSPEAFF. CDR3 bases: TGTGCCTGGGGGGACAGGTCCCCTGAAGCTTTCTTT.

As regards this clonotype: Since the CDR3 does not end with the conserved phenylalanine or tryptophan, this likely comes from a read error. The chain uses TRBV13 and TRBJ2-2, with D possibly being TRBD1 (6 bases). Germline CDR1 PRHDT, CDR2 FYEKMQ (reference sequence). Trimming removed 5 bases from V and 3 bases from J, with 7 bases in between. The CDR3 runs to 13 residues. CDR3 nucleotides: TGTGCCAGCAGCCAGGGGCACACCGGGGAGCTGTTTTCT. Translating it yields CASSQGHTGELFS.

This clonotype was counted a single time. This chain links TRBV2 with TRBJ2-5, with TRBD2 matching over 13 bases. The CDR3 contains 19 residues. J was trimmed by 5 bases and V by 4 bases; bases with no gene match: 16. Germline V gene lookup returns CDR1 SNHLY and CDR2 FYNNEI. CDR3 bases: TGTGCCAGCAGTGGCATTCAGGGACTAGCGGGGAACAAGGGCGAGACCCAGTACTTC. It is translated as CASSGIQGLAGNKGETQYF.

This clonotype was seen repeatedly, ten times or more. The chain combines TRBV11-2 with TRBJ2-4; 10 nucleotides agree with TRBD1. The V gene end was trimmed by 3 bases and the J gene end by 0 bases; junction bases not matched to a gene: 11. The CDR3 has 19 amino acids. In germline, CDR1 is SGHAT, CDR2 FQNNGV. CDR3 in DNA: TGTGCCAGCAGCTTTATACCGGGACAGGGGACTATAGCCAAAAACATTCAGTACTTC. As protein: CASSFIPGQGTIAKNIQYF.

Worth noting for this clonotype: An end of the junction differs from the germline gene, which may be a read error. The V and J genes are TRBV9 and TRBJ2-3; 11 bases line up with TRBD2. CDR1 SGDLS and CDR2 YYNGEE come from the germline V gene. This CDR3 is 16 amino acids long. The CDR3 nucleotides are TGTGCCAACAGCGTGGGGACTAGCGGATACACAGATACGCAGTATTTT. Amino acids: CANSVGTSGYTDTQYF.

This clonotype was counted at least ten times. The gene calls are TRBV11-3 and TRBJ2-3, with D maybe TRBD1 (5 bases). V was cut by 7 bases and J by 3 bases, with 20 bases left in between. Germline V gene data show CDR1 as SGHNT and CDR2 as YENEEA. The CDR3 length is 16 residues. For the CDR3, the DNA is TGTGCCAGCAACATTTGGGGCGGACGGTGGACAGATACGCAGTATTTT. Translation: CASNIWGGRWTDTQYF.